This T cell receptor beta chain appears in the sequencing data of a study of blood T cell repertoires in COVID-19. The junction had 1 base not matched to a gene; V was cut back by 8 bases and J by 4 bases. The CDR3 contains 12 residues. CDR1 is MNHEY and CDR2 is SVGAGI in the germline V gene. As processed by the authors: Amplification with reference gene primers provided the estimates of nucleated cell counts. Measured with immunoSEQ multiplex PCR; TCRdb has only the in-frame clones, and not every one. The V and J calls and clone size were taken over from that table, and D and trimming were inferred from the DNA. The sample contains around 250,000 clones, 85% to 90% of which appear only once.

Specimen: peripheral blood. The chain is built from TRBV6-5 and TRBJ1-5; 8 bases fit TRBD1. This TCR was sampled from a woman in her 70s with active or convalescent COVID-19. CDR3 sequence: CASDRGNQPQHF. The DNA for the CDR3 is TGTGCCAGCGACAGGGGAAATCAGCCCCAGCATTTT.